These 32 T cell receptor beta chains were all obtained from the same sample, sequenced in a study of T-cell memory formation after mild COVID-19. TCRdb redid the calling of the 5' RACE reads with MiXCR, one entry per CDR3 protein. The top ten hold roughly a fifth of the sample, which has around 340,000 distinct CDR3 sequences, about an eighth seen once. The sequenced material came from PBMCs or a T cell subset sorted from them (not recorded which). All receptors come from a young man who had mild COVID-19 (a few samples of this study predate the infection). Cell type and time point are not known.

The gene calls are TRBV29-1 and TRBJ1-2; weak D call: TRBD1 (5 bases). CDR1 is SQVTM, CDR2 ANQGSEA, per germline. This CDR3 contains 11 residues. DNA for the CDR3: TGCAGAGCGGGGGAGGACTATGGCTACACCTTC. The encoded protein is CRAGEDYGYTF.

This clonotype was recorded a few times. CDR3 residues: CASAGTDTQYF. Written as DNA, the CDR3 is TGTGCCTCCGCGGGCACAGATACGCAGTATTTT. This chain uses TRBV12-3 or TRBV12-4 with TRBJ2-3; D remains unclear. The CDR3 totals 11 residues. V was pared by 11 bases and J by 1 base, with 7 bases between.

The CDR3 is CASRPPAQKTQYF. CDR3 DNA: TGTGCCAGCCGACCCCCCGCCCAGAAGACCCAGTACTTC. V usage is TRBV5-6 and J usage is TRBJ2-5, with unresolved D. The germline V and J ends were trimmed by 7 bases and 6 bases, with 16 bases remaining between them. The CDR3 has 13 residues. Germline lookup yields CDR1 SGHDT and CDR2 YYEEEE. Using reference TRBV5-6 and TRBJ2-5 for the parts outside the CDR3, the full variable domain is DAGVTQSPTHLIKTRGQQVTLRCSPKSGHDTVSWYQQALGQGPQFIFQYYEEEERQRGNFPDRFSGHQFPNYSSELNVNALLLGDSALYLCASRPPAQKTQYFGPGTRLLVL.

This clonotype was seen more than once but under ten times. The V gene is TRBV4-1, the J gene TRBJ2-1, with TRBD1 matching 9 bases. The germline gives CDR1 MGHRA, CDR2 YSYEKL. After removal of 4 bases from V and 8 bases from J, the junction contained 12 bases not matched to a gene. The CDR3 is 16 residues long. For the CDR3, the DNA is TGCGCCAGCAGCCCGGATGGGGGACAGGGAGGTCATGAGCAGTTCTTC. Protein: CASSPDGGQGGHEQFF.

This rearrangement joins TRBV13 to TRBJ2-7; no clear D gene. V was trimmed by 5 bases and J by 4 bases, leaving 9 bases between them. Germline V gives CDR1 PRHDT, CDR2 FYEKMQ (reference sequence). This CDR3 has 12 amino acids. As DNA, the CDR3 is TGTGCCAGCAGCGTGAGTGGTTACGAGCAGTACTTC. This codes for CASSVSGYEQYF. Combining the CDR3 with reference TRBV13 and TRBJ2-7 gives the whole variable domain AAGVIQSPRHLIKEKRETATLKCYPIPRHDTVYWYQQGPGQDPQFLISFYEKMQSDKGSIPDRFSAQQFSDYHSELNMSSLELGDSALYFCASSVSGYEQYFGPGTRLTVT.

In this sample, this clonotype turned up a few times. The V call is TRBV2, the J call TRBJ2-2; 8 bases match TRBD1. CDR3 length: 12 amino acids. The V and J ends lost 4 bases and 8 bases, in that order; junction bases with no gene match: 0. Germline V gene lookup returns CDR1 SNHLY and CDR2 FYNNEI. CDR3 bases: TGTGCCAGCAGTGGACAGGGGGGGGAGCTGTTTTTT. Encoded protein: CASSGQGGELFF.

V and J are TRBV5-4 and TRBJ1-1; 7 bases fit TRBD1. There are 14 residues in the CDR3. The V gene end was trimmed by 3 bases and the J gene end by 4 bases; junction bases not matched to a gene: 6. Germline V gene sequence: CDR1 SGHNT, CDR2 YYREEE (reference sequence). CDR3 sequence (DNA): TGTGCCAGCAGCTCAAAGACAGGGCCCACTGAAGCTTTCTTT. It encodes CASSSKTGPTEAFF.

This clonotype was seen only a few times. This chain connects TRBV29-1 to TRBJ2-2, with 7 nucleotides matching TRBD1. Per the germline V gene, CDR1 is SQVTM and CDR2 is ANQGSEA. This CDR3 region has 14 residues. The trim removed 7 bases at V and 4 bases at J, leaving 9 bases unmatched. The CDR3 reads CSARDSRGTGELFF. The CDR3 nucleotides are TGCAGCGCCCGGGACAGCCGTGGCACCGGGGAGCTGTTTTTT.

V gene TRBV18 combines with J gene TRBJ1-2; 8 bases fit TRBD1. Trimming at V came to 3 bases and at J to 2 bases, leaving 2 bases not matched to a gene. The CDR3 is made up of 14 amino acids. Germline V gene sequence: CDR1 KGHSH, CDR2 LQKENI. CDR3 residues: CASSPGQENYGYTF. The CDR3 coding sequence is TGTGCCAGCTCACCGGGACAGGAGAACTATGGCTACACCTTC.

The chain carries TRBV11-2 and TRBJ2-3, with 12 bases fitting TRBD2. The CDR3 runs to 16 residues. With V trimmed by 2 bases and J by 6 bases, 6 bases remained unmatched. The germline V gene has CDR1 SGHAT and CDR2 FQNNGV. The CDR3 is CASSLRLAGGLDTQYF. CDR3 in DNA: TGTGCCAGCAGCTTAAGGCTAGCGGGGGGGCTGGATACGCAGTATTTT.

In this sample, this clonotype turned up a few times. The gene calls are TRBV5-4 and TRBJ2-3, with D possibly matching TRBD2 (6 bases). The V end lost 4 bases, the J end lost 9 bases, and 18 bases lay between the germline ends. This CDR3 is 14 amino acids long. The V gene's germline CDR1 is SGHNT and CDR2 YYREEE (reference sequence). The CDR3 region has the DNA TGTGCCAGCAGCACGGCCGGGTCCGGGGGAACGCAGTATTTT. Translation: CASSTAGSGGTQYF.

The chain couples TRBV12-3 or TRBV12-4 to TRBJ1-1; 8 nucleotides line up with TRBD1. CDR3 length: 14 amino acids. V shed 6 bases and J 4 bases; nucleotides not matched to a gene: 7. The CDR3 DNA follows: TGTGCCAGCAGACCACAGGGGGTCCCCACTGAAGCTTTCTTT. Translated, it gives CASRPQGVPTEAFF.

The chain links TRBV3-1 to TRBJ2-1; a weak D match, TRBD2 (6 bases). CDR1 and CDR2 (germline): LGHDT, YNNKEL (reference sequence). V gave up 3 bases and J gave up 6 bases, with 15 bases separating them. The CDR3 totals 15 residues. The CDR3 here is CASSHRLEGGNEQFF. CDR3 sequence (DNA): TGTGCCAGCAGCCATCGACTAGAGGGCGGCAATGAGCAGTTCTTC.

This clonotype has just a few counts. In DNA, the CDR3 is TGCAGTGCTAGAGATCGGATTGGGAACGAAAAACTGTTTTTT. Protein sequence: CSARDRIGNEKLFF. V is TRBV20-1 and J is TRBJ1-4; D gene unclear. Looked up from germline, CDR1 is DFQATT and CDR2 is SNEGSKA (reference sequence). This CDR3 has 14 amino acids. Trimming took off 0 bases at V and 8 bases at J, with 13 bases between the two ends.

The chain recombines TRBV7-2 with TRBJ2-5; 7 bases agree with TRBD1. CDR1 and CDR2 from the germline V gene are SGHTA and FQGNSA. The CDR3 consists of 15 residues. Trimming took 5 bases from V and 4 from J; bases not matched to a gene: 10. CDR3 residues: CASSTVTDRAETQYF. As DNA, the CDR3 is TGTGCCAGCAGCACCGTGACAGACAGGGCAGAGACCCAGTACTTC. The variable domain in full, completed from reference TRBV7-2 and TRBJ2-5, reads GAGVSQSPSNKVTEKGKDVELRCDPISGHTALYWYRQSLGQGLEFLIYFQGNSAPDKSGLPSDRFSAERTGGSVSTLTIQRTQQEDSAVYLCASSTVTDRAETQYFGPGTRLLVL.

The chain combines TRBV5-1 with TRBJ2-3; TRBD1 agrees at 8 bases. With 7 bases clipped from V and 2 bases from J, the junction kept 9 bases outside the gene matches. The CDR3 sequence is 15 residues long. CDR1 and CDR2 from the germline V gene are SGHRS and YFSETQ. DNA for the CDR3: TGCGCCAGCGGTCGACAGGGGTTGATCACAGATACGCAGTATTTT. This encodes CASGRQGLITDTQYF. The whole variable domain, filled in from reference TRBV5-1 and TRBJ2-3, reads KAGVTQTPRYLIKTRGQQVTLSCSPISGHRSVSWYQQTPGQGLQFLFEYFSETQRNKGNFPGRFSGRQFSNSRSEMNVSTLELGDSALYLCASGRQGLITDTQYFGPGTRLTVL.

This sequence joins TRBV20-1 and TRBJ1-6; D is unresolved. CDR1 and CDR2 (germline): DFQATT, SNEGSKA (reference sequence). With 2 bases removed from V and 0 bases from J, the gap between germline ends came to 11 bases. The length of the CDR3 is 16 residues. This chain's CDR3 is CSARSRISSYNSPLHF. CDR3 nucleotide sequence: TGCAGTGCTAGATCGAGGATAAGCTCCTATAATTCACCCCTCCACTTT.

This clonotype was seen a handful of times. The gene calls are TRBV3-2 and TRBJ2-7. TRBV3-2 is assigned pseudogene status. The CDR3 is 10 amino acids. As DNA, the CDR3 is TGTGCCAGCAGCCAAAACGAGCAGTACGTC. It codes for CASSQNEQYV.

As DNA, the CDR3 is TGCGCCAGCAGCTTGGGGGAAGCGCGGGAGACCCAGTACTTC. Amino acids: CASSLGEARETQYF. The rearrangement links TRBV5-1 to TRBJ2-5; D is ambiguous. The CDR3 is 14 amino acids. Germline V gene lookup returns CDR1 SGHRS and CDR2 YFSETQ. V was clipped by 0 bases and J by 5 bases, with 11 bases between them.

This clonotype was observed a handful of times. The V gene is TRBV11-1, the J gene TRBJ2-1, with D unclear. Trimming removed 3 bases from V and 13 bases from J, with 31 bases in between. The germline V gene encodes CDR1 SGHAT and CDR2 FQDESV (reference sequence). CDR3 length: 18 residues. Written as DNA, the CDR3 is TGTGCCAGCAGCTTTCGGAAATTCCAAGTCGGTGAAAGGAGCCGACAGTTCTTC. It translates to CASSFRKFQVGERSRQFF.

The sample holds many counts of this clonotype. CDR3 DNA sequence: TGTGCCAGCAGTTTAGCGGCAGGGAGGAGTTCACCCCTCCACTTT. It specifies CASSLAAGRSSPLHF. The genes are TRBV12-3 or TRBV12-4 and TRBJ1-6; D might be TRBD1 (5 bases). This CDR3 is 15 amino acids long. Trimming took off 0 bases at V and 9 bases at J, with 12 bases between the two ends.

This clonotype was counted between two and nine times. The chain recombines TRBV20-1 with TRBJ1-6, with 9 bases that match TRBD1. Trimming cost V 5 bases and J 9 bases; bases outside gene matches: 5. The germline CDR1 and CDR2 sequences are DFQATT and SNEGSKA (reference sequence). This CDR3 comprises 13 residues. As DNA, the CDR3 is TGCAGTGCTTGGACAGGGGCGAGTTCACCCCTCCACTTT. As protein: CSAWTGASSPLHF.

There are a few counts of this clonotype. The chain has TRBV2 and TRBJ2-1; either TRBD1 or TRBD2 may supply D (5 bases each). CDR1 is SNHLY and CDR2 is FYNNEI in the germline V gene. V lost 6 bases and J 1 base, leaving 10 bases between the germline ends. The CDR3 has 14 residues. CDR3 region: CASRGEGSYNEQFF. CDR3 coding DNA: TGTGCCAGCAGGGGAGAGGGGTCCTACAATGAGCAGTTCTTC.

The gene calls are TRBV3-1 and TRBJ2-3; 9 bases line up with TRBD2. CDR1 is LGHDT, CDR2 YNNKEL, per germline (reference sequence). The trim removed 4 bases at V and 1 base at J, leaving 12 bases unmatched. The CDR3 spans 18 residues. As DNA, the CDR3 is TGTGCCAGCAGCCCCCGACGGGCCGCGGGGGGGGGCACAGATACGCAGTATTTT. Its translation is CASSPRRAAGGGTDTQYF.

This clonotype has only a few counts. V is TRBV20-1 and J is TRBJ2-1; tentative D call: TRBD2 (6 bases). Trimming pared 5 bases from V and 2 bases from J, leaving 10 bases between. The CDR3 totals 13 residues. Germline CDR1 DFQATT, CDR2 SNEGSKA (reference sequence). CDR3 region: CSASGVAYNEQFF. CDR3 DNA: TGCAGTGCTTCGGGGGTGGCCTACAATGAGCAGTTCTTC.

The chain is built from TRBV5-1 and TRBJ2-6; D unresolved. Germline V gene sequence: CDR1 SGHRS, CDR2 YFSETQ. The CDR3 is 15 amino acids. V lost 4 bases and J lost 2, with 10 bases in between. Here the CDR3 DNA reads TGCGCCAGCAGCCCTGGGGTAGCTGGGGCCAACGTCCTGACTTTC. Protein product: CASSPGVAGANVLTF.

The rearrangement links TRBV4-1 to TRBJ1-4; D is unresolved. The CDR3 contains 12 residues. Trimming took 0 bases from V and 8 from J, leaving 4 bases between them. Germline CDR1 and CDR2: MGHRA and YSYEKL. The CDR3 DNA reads TGCGCCAGCAGCCAAGATATGGAAAAACTGTTTTTT. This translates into CASSQDMEKLFF.

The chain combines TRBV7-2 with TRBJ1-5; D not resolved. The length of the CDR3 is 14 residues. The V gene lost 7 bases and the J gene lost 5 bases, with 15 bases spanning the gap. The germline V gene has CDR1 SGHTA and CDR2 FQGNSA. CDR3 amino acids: CASKGIGVDQPQHF. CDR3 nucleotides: TGTGCCAGCAAAGGGATCGGGGTGGATCAGCCCCAGCATTTT.

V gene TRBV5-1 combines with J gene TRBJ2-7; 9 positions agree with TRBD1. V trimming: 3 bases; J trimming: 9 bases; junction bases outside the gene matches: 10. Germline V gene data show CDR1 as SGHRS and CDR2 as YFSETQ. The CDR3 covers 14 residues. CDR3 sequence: CASSSPGQGVVQYF. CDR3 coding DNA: TGCGCCAGCAGCTCTCCGGGACAGGGTGTAGTGCAGTACTTC.

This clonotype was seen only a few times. Here the CDR3 DNA reads TGTGCCAGCAGTTCCCAGGACGCCGGGAAGAACACTGAAGCTTTCTTT. Its translation: CASSSQDAGKNTEAFF. J is TRBJ1-1 and V is TRBV6-5; D gene uncertain. Germline V lookup: CDR1 MNHEY, CDR2 SVGAGI. The CDR3 runs 16 residues. V was shortened by 4 bases and J by 1 base, with 16 bases between the two germline ends.

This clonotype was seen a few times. In DNA, the CDR3 is TGTGCCAGCAGTTACGGGGGGGGACTAGCGGGTAGCAATGAGCAGTTCTTC. This sequence encodes CASSYGGGLAGSNEQFF. This chain links TRBV6-2 or TRBV6-3 with TRBJ2-1; 12 bases fit TRBD2. The CDR3 contains 17 residues. The germline V gene has CDR1 MNHEY and CDR2 SVGEGT. V was clipped by 2 bases and J by 6 bases; unmatched bases: 8.

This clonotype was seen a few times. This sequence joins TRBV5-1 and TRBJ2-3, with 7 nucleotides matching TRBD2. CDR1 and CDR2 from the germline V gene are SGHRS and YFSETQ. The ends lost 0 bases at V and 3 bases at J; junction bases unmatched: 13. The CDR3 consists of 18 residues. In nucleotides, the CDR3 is TGCGCCAGCAGCTTGGGTATTTTCCGGGGGGTCAAGACAGATACGCAGTATTTT. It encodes CASSLGIFRGVKTDTQYF.